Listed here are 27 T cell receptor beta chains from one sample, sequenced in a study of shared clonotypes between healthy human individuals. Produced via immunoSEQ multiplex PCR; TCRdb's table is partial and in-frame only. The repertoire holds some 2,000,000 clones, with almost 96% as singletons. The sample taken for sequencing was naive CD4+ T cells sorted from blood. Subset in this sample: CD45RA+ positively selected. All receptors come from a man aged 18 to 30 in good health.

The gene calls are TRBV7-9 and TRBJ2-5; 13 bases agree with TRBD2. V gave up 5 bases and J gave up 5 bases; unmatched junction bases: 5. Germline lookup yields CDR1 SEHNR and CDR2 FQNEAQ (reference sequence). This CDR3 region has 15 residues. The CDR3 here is CASSTGTSGIETQYF. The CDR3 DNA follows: TGTGCCAGCAGCACGGGGACTAGCGGGATTGAGACCCAGTACTTC.

The CDR3 nucleotides are TGTGCCAGCCCCCTTCCGGGACAACTGAACACTGAAGCTTTCTTT. Translating gives CASPLPGQLNTEAFF. The chain links TRBV28 to TRBJ1-1; TRBD1 might be the D (6 bases). Germline CDR1 is MDHEN and CDR2 is SYDVKM. Trimming removed 8 bases from V and 0 bases from J, with 16 bases in between. The CDR3 consists of 15 residues.

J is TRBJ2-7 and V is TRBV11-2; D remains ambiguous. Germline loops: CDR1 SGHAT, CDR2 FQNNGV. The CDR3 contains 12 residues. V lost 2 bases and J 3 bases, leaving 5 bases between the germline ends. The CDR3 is CASSLRYYEQYF. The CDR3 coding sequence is TGTGCCAGCAGCTTAAGATACTACGAGCAGTACTTC.

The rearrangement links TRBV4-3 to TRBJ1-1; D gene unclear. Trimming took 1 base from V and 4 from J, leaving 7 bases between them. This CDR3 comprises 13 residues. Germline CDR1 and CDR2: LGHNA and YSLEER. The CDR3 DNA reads TGCGCCAGCAGCCAAGGACATTCCACTGAAGCTTTCTTT. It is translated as CASSQGHSTEAFF.

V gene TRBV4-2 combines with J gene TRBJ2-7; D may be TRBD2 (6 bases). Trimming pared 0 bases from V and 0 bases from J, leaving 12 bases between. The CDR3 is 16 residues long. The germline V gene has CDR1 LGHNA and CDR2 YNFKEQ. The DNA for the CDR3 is TGTGCCAGCAGCCAAGATTGGGGGGATCCCTCCTACGAGCAGTACTTC. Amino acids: CASSQDWGDPSYEQYF.

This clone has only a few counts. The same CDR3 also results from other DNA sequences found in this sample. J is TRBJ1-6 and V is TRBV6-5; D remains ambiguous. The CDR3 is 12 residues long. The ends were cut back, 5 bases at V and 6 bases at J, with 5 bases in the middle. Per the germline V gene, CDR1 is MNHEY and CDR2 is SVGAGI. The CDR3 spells CASSTANSPLHF. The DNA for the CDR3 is TGTGCCAGCAGTACAGCTAATTCACCCCTCCACTTT.

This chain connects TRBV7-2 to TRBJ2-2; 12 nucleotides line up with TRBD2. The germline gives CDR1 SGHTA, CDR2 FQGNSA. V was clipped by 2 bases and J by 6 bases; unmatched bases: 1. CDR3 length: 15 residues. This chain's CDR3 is CASSLLAGGPGELFF. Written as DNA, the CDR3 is TGTGCCAGCAGCTTACTAGCGGGAGGGCCCGGGGAGCTGTTTTTT.

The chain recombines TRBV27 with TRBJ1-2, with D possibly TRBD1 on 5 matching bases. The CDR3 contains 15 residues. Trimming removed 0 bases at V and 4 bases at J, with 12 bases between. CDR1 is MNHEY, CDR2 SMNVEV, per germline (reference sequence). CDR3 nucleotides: TGTGCCAGCAGTTTATCAACAGGCCCCACCTATGGCTACACCTTC. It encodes CASSLSTGPTYGYTF.

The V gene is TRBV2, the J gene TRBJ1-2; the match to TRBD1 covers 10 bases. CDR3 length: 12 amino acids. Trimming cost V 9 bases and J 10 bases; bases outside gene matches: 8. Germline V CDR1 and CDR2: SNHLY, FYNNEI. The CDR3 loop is CARDSGTGDYTF. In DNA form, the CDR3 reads TGTGCCAGGGATTCCGGGACAGGGGACTACACCTTC.

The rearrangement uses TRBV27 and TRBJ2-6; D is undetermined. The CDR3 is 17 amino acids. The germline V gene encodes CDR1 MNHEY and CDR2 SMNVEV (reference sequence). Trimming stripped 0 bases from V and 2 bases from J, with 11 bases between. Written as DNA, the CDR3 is TGTGCCAGCAGTTTATCGTCCGCACCCACTGGGGCCAACGTCCTGACTTTC. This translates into CASSLSSAPTGANVLTF.

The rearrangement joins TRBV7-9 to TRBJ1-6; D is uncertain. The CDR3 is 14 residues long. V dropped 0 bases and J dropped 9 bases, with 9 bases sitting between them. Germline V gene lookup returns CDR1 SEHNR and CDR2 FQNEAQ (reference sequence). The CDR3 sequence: CASSLAGMGSPLHF. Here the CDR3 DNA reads TGTGCCAGCAGCTTAGCAGGGATGGGTTCACCCCTCCACTTT.

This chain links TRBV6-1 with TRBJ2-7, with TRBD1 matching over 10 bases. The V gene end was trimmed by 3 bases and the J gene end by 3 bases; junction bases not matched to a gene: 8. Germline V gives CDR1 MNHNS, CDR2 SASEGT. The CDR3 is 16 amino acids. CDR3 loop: CASSDLPRTGGYEQYF. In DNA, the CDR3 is TGTGCCAGCAGTGATCTTCCCAGGACAGGGGGCTACGAGCAGTACTTC.

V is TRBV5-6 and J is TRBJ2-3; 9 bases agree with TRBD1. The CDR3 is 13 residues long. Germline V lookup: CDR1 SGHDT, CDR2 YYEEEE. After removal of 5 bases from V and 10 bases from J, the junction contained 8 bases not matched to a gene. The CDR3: CASSRPGQGAQYF. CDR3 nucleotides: TGTGCCAGCAGTCGACCGGGACAGGGAGCGCAGTATTTT.

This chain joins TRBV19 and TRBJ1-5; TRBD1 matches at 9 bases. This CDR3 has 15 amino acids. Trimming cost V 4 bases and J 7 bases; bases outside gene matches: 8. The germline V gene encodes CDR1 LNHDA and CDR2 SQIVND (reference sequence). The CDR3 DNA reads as TGTGCCAGTAGTACGCCGGGACAGGGCATACAGCCCCAGCATTTT. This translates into CASSTPGQGIQPQHF.

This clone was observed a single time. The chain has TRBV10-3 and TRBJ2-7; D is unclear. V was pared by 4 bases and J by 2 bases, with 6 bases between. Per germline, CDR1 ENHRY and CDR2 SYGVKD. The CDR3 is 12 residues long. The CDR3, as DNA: TGTGCCATCAGTGTGACAACCTACGAGCAGTACTTC. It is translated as CAISVTTYEQYF.

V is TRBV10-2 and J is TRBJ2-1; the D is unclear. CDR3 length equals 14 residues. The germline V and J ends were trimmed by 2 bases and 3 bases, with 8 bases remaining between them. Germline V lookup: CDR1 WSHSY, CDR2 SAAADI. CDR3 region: CASSETGGYNEQFF. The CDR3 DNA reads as TGCGCCAGCAGTGAGACCGGCGGCTACAATGAGCAGTTCTTC.

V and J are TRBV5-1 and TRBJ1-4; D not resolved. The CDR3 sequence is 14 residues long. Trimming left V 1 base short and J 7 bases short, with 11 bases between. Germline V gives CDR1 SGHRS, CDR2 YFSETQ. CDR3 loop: CASSLSSLGEKLFF. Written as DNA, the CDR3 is TGCGCCAGCAGCTTGAGTAGTTTGGGTGAAAAACTGTTTTTT.

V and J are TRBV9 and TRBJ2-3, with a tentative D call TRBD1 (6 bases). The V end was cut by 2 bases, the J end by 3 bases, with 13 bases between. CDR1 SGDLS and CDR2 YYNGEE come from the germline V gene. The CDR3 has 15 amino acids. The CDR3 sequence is CASSVEGVSTDTQYF. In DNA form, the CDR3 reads TGTGCCAGCAGCGTCGAGGGGGTTAGTACAGATACGCAGTATTTT.

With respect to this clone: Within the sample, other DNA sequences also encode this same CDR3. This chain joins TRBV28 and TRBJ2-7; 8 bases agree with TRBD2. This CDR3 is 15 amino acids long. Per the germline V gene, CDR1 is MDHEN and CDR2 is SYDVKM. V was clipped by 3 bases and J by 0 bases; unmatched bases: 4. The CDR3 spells CASSLGTRGSYEQYF. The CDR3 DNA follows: TGTGCCAGCAGTTTGGGGACTAGGGGCTCCTACGAGCAGTACTTC.

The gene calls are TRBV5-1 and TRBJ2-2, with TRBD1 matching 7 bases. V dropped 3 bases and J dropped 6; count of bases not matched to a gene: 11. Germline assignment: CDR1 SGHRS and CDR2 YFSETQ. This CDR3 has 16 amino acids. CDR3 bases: TGCGCCAGCAGCTCAGGGGGACAGCCTAGGGCCGGGGAGCTGTTTTTT. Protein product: CASSSGGQPRAGELFF.

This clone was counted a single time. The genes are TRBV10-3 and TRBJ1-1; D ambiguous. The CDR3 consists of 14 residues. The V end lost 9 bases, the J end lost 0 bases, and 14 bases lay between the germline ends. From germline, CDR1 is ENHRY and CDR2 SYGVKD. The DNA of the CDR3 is TGTGCCATTTGTTCTACAGCTCTGAACACTGAAGCTTTCTTT. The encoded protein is CAICSTALNTEAFF.

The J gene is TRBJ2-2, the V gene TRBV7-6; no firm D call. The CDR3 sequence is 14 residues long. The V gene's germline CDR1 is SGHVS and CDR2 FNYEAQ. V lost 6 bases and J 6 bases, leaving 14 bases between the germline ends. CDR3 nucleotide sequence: TGTGCCAGCAGACAGAGGCCAGGAGCCGGGGAGCTGTTTTTT. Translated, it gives CASRQRPGAGELFF.

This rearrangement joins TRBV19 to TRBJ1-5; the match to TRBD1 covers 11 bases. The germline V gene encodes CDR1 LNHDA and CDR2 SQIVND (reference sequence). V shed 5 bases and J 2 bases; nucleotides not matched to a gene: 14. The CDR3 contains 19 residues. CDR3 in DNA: TGTGCCAGTAGTCAAAGGACAGGGGGCTTCGCCAGGGGCAATCAGCCCCAGCATTTT. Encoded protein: CASSQRTGGFARGNQPQHF.

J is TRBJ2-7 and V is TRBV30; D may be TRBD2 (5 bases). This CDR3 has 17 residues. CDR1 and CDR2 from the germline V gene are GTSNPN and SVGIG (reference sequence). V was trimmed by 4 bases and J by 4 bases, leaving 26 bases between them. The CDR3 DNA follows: TGTGCCTGGACCCCAGAGGTAGATCCGGGATTCAATTACGAGCAGTACTTC. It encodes CAWTPEVDPGFNYEQYF.

CDR3 in amino acids: CASSLSHYTDTQYF. The CDR3 bases are TGTGCCAGCAGCCTATCACACTACACAGATACGCAGTATTTT. The chain links TRBV7-9 to TRBJ2-3; D uncertain. This CDR3 is built from 14 residues. V lost 5 bases and J lost 2, with 11 bases in between. Looked up from germline, CDR1 is SEHNR and CDR2 is FQNEAQ (reference sequence).

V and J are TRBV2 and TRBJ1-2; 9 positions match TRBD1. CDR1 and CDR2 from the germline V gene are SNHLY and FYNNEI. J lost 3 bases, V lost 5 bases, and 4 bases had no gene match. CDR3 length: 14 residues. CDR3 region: CASSPGTGHYGYTF. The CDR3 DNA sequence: TGTGCCAGCAGTCCCGGGACAGGGCACTATGGCTACACCTTC.

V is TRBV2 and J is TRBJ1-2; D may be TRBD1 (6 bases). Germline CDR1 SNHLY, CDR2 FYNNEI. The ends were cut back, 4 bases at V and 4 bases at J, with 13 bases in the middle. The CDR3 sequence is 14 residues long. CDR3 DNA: TGTGCCAGCAGTGGTACAGGGCGAACCTATGGCTACACCTTC. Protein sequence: CASSGTGRTYGYTF.